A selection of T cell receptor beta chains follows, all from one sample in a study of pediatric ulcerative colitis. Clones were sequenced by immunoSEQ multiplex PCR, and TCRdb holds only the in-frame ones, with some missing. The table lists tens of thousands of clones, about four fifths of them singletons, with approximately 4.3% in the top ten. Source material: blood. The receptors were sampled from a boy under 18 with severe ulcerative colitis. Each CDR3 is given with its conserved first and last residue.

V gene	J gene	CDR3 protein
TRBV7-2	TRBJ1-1	CASSPPGRVEAFF
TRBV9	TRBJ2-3	CASSVGGGGAVTDTQYF
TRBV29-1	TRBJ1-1	CSVIGRLVTEAFF
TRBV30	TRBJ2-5	CACLGQEKATQYF
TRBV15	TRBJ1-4	CATSRDLGEKLFF
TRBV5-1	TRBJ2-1	CASSLGTYNEQFF
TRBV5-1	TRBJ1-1	CASSTRDSRDTEAFF
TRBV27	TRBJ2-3	CASSHRTSVYFTDTQYF
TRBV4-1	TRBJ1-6	CASSPLRPGESPLHF
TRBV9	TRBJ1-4	CASSPGGDEKLFF
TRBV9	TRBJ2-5	CASSVGPSPFLETQYF
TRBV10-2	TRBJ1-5	CASSESGGNQPQHF
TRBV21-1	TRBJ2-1	CATAPPVGKYNEQFF
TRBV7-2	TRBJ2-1	CASSRERSLSEQFF
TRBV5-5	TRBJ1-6	CASSSIQPSPLHF
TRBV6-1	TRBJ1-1	CASSDAGLGIAEAFF
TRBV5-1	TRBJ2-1	CASSLGTGGNEQFF
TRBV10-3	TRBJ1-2	CAISESMGVGYGYTF
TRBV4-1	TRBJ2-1	CASSRTGTSGDDEQFF
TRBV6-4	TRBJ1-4	CASSESGQPDEKLFF
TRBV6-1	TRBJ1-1	CASRPTVNTEAFF
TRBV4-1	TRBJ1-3	CASSQVAGNTIYF
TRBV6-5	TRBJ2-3	CASSYSPGVSTDTQYF
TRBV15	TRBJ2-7	CATSRGVLGEQYF
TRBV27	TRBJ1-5	CASSLSSLRGINQPQHF
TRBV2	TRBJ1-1	CASSGSLPNTEAFF
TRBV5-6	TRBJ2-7	CASSLRGGDEQYF
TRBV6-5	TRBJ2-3	CASSYSARIGDTQYF
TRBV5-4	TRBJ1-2	CASSPQGRGYTF
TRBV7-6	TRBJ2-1	CASSFPRIAGTTNEQFF
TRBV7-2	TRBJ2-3	CASSQLGGTDTQYF
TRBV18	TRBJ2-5	CASSPQLQETQYF
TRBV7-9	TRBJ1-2	CASSLGSYGYTF
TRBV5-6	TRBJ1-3	CASSLEGVPGNTIYF
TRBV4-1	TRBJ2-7	CASSQETPLGQPYEQYF
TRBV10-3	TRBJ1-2	CAISGDQTGGGDYGYTF
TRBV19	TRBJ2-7	CASSGRVPYEQYF
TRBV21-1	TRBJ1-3	CASSKDGNLTGQGSGNTIYF
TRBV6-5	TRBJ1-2	CASSRRHRGYGYTF
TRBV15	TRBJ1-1	CATSEQGDTEAFF
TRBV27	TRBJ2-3	CASSLSPGGPDTQYF